The 27 T cell receptor beta chains in this list originate from one sample, sequenced in a study of cytomegalovirus exposure and HLA in healthy donors. 13 Jbeta primers and 60 Vbeta primers were used for the PCR. Generated by immunoSEQ multiplex PCR, the TCRdb table keeps only in-frame clones and is missing some. The sample has 130,000 or so clones; around 85% are singletons. The specimen sequenced was PBMCs. These receptors were obtained from a young man in good health and CMV-seronegative.

CDR3 sequence (DNA): TGTGCCAGCAGCGAGGGGGACGGGGTCTCCTACGAGCAGTACTTC. Translating gives CASSEGDGVSYEQYF. The chain recombines TRBV9 with TRBJ2-7; D may be TRBD1 (6 bases). Germline CDR1 and CDR2: SGDLS and YYNGEE. The V end lost 3 bases, the J end lost 0 bases, and 13 bases lay between the germline ends. The CDR3 length is 15 residues.

The chain couples TRBV11-2 to TRBJ2-7; tentatively, D is TRBD2 (5 bases). From germline, CDR1 is SGHAT and CDR2 FQNNGV. The CDR3 is 14 residues long. Deletions cut 5 bases from V and 9 bases from J, with 20 bases between. The CDR3 sequence: CASSPWLTQRGQYF. The CDR3 DNA reads as TGTGCCAGCAGCCCGTGGTTAACCCAACGGGGGCAGTACTTC. Full variable domain (missing parts from reference TRBV11-2 and TRBJ2-7): EAGVAQSPRYKIIEKRQSVAFWCNPISGHATLYWYQQILGQGPKLLIQFQNNGVVDDSQLPKDRFSAERLKGVDSTLKIQPAKLEDSAVYLCASSPWLTQRGQYFGPGTRLTVT.

Concerning this clone itself: The junction differs from germline at one of its ends, possibly a read error. This chain joins TRBV5-1 and TRBJ2-6, with D perhaps TRBD1 (5 bases). CDR3 length equals 16 residues. Germline lookup yields CDR1 SGHRS and CDR2 YFSETQ. The CDR3 bases are TGCGCCAGCAGCTTGAAAACAGGTGCTGGGGCCAACGGCCTGACTTTC. Translation: CASSLKTGAGANGLTF.

This rearrangement joins TRBV9 to TRBJ2-3, with TRBD2 identical over 8 bases. The CDR3 consists of 14 residues. Germline lookup yields CDR1 SGDLS and CDR2 YYNGEE. The J segment lost 3 bases and the V segment lost 1 base, leaving 1 base of the junction unmatched. The CDR3 here is CASSVRGGTDTQYF. The CDR3 DNA is TGTGCCAGCAGCGTACGGGGGGGAACAGATACGCAGTATTTT.

This clone was observed a single time. The chain links TRBV11-3 to TRBJ2-7; TRBD1 matches at 8 bases. Germline V gives CDR1 SGHNT, CDR2 YENEEA. The CDR3 spans 14 residues. Trimming at V came to 6 bases and at J to 6 bases, leaving 10 bases not matched to a gene. The CDR3 region is CASSHTGTGAEQYF. DNA of the CDR3: TGTGCCAGCAGTCACACCGGGACAGGAGCCGAGCAGTACTTC.

The chain has TRBV6-5 and TRBJ1-2; 9 nucleotides line up with TRBD1. This CDR3 has 14 amino acids. V gave up 2 bases and J gave up 5 bases; unmatched junction bases: 3. The germline V gene has CDR1 MNHEY and CDR2 SVGAGI. This CDR3 is CASSYTTGGYGYTF. The CDR3 DNA follows: TGTGCCAGCAGTTACACGACAGGGGGTTATGGCTACACCTTC.

This clone was picked up a small number of times. The chain links TRBV7-7 to TRBJ2-5; tentatively, D is TRBD2 (7 bases). The CDR3 contains 14 residues. CDR1 is SSHAT, CDR2 FNYEAQ, per germline (reference sequence). Trimming pared 3 bases from V and 3 bases from J, leaving 11 bases between. CDR3: CASSLGGGKETQYF. The CDR3 DNA is TGTGCCAGCAGCTTGGGGGGGGGCAAAGAGACCCAGTACTTC. The whole variable domain, remainder taken from reference TRBV7-7 and TRBJ2-5, is GAGVSQSPRYKVTKRGQDVTLRCDPISSHATLYWYQQALGQGPEFLTYFNYEAQPDKSGLPSDRFSAERPEGSISTLTIQRTEQRDSAMYRCASSLGGGKETQYFGPGTRLLVL.

This clone was recorded only once. The rearrangement links TRBV6-5 to TRBJ1-3, with D unresolved. Trimming took 6 bases from V and 0 from J, leaving 9 bases between them. Germline values: CDR1 MNHEY, CDR2 SVGAGI. The CDR3 is 14 residues long. In DNA form, the CDR3 reads TGTGCCAGCAGATCCACATCCTCTGGAAACACCATATATTTT. Protein sequence: CASRSTSSGNTIYF.

The chain uses TRBV28 and TRBJ2-7; 10 nucleotides line up with TRBD1. V lost 4 bases and J lost 0; bases outside the gene matches: 3. The V gene's germline CDR1 is MDHEN and CDR2 SYDVKM. This CDR3 spans 15 amino acids. The CDR3 loop is CASSSGTGDSYEQYF. The CDR3 bases are TGTGCCAGCAGTTCCGGGACAGGGGACTCCTACGAGCAGTACTTC.

Here the CDR3 DNA reads TGTGCCAGCAGTCAGGACAGGGGTCAACAAGAGACCCAGTACTTC. Translating it yields CASSQDRGQQETQYF. The chain joins TRBV7-2 to TRBJ2-5; 9 bases are a match to TRBD1. The CDR3 loop spans 15 amino acids. CDR1 is SGHTA and CDR2 is FQGNSA in the germline V gene. The V segment lost 6 bases and the J segment 2 bases; nucleotides outside the gene matches: 7.

This rearrangement joins TRBV5-6 to TRBJ2-2; possibly TRBD1 for D (5 bases). V was clipped by 2 bases and J by 1 base, with 9 bases between them. Germline CDR1 SGHDT, CDR2 YYEEEE. The CDR3 consists of 15 residues. The DNA of the CDR3 is TGTGCCAGCAGCTTCGGCAGGGTGAACACCGGGGAGCTGTTTTTT. Amino acid sequence: CASSFGRVNTGELFF. The full variable domain, its missing parts supplied by reference TRBV5-6 and TRBJ2-2, is DAGVTQSPTHLIKTRGQQVTLRCSPKSGHDTVSWYQQALGQGPQFIFQYYEEEERQRGNFPDRFSGHQFPNYSSELNVNALLLGDSALYLCASSFGRVNTGELFFGEGSRLTVL.

About this clone itself: At one end the junction does not follow the germline gene, possibly because of a read error. The rearrangement links TRBV11-2 to TRBJ1-4, with D possibly matching TRBD1 (6 bases). The germline V gene has CDR1 SGHAT and CDR2 FQNNGV. This CDR3 has 16 residues. The CDR3 here is CASGLVLDRINEKLFF. CDR3 nucleotides: TGTGCCAGCGGCTTGGTCCTCGACAGGATTAATGAAAAACTGTTTTTT.

This clone was counted only a few times. V and J are TRBV2 and TRBJ2-1; TRBD2 matches at 8 bases. The V and J ends lost 0 bases and 15 bases, in that order; junction bases with no gene match: 4. The CDR3 is made up of 12 amino acids. Germline lookup yields CDR1 SNHLY and CDR2 FYNNEI. In DNA form, the CDR3 reads TGTGCCAGCAGTGAAGCTCGGGGGGGCCCGTTCTTC. Its protein is CASSEARGGPFF.

The chain employs TRBV2 and TRBJ1-5; D remains ambiguous. The length of the CDR3 is 15 residues. V lost 1 base and J lost 3, with 10 bases in between. Germline CDR1 is SNHLY and CDR2 is FYNNEI. The CDR3 DNA reads as TGTGCCAGCAGTGAAGAATCGGCGGCCAATCAGCCCCAGCATTTT. As protein: CASSEESAANQPQHF.

The J gene is TRBJ2-5, the V gene TRBV5-6, with 9 bases lining up with TRBD2. V lost 3 bases and J lost 5; bases outside the gene matches: 5. The CDR3 length is 14 residues. Germline CDR1 SGHDT, CDR2 YYEEEE. CDR3 residues: CASSWTSDYETQYF. CDR3 bases: TGTGCCAGCAGCTGGACTAGCGATTACGAGACCCAGTACTTC.

V usage is TRBV6-5 and J usage is TRBJ1-3; no firm D call. The V gene's germline CDR1 is MNHEY and CDR2 SVGAGI. This CDR3 is 15 amino acids long. The V end lost 1 base, the J end lost 4 bases, and 11 bases lay between the germline ends. The CDR3 reads CASSYFLRQGNTIYF. Here the CDR3 DNA reads TGTGCCAGCAGTTACTTTCTCAGGCAAGGAAACACCATATATTTT.

CDR3: CASSFRTDGELFF. CDR3 coding DNA: TGTGCCAGCAGCTTCCGGACTGACGGGGAGCTGTTTTTT. The chain joins TRBV11-3 to TRBJ2-2; D is possibly TRBD2 (5 bases). The CDR3 is 13 amino acids. Germline lookup yields CDR1 SGHNT and CDR2 YENEEA. Trimming pared 3 bases from V and 7 bases from J, leaving 9 bases between.

Note on this clone: Other DNA sequences in the sample encode the same CDR3. The chain couples TRBV5-1 to TRBJ1-1, with a possible D match to TRBD1 (5 bases). CDR3 length equals 13 residues. The germline V gene encodes CDR1 SGHRS and CDR2 YFSETQ. Trimming removed 1 base from V and 4 bases from J, with 8 bases in between. The CDR3 DNA reads TGCGCCAGCAGCTTGCAGGGAGGCACTGAAGCTTTCTTT. Amino acids: CASSLQGGTEAFF.

The gene calls are TRBV5-6 and TRBJ1-1; TRBD1 matches 7 bases. The V and J ends lost 0 bases and 1 base, in that order; junction bases with no gene match: 0. CDR1 is SGHDT and CDR2 is YYEEEE in the germline V gene. The CDR3 length is 14 residues. DNA of the CDR3: TGTGCCAGCAGCTTGGACAGGGGGAACACTGAAGCTTTCTTT. This sequence encodes CASSLDRGNTEAFF.

The V call is TRBV28, the J call TRBJ1-5; D is unresolved. The CDR3 has 18 residues. V lost 1 base and J lost 7, with 23 bases in between. Germline lookup yields CDR1 MDHEN and CDR2 SYDVKM. The CDR3 nucleotides are TGTGCCAGCAGTTTATATAGTGGGCTGCAGCCCCGCTGGCAGCCCCAGCATTTT. Its translation: CASSLYSGLQPRWQPQHF.

The chain has TRBV2 and TRBJ1-1; 10 positions agree with TRBD1. Losses at the gene ends were 4 bases for V and 1 base for J; bases not matched to a gene: 6. The CDR3 loop spans 16 amino acids. Germline loops: CDR1 SNHLY, CDR2 FYNNEI. The CDR3 nucleotides read TGTGCCAGCAGTGCGCGACAGGGGGCGGAGAACACTGAAGCTTTCTTT. It translates to CASSARQGAENTEAFF.

The rearrangement uses TRBV25-1 and TRBJ2-5, with 10 bases matching TRBD1. Gene TRBJ2-7 matches the end of the DNA better, so the J call may be wrong. Germline V gene lookup returns CDR1 MGHDK and CDR2 SYGVNS. CDR3 size: 18 residues. DNA of the CDR3: TGTGCCAGCAGTGACCAGACAGGGGGCAAGCCTAGCTCCTACGAGCAGTACTTC. Amino acid sequence: CASSDQTGGKPSSYEQYF.

This chain joins TRBV6-1 and TRBJ2-5; TRBD2 might be the D (6 bases). Germline lookup yields CDR1 MNHNS and CDR2 SASEGT. V lost 5 bases and J lost 2, with 15 bases in between. CDR3 length equals 15 residues. The CDR3 is CASSSGSGAQETQYF. DNA of the CDR3: TGTGCCAGCAGTTCGGGTAGCGGTGCACAAGAGACCCAGTACTTC.

The gene calls are TRBV5-1 and TRBJ2-5; 9 positions agree with TRBD1. Near its end, the DNA agrees better with TRBJ2-7, so the J call may be wrong. Looked up from germline, CDR1 is SGHRS and CDR2 is YFSETQ. The CDR3 has 15 amino acids. For the CDR3, the DNA is TGCGCCAGCAGCTTAACCGGGACAGGGCCCTACGAGCAGTACTTC. Translating gives CASSLTGTGPYEQYF.

The chain joins TRBV30 to TRBJ2-6; TRBD1 aligns across 10 bases. The CDR3 sequence is 17 residues long. With 5 bases clipped from V and 1 base from J, the junction kept 8 bases outside the gene matches. Germline CDR1 reads GTSNPN; CDR2 reads SVGIG (reference sequence). The CDR3 loop reads CAWPPEGQGSGANVLTF. The CDR3 DNA sequence: TGTGCCTGGCCTCCCGAGGGACAGGGGTCTGGGGCCAACGTCCTGACTTTC. Using reference TRBV30 and TRBJ2-6 for the parts outside the CDR3, the full variable domain is SQTIHQWPATLVQPVGSPLSLECTVEGTSNPNLYWYRQAAGRGLQLLFYSVGIGQISSEVPQNLSASRPQDRQFILSSKKLLLSDSGFYLCAWPPEGQGSGANVLTFGAGSRLTVL.

The chain carries TRBV11-2 and TRBJ1-1, with TRBD1 matching over 8 bases. The ends lost 2 bases at V and 1 base at J; junction bases unmatched: 0. CDR1 is SGHAT and CDR2 is FQNNGV in the germline V gene. CDR3 size: 14 residues. CDR3 nucleotide sequence: TGTGCCAGCAGCTTACAGGGGGCGAACACTGAAGCTTTCTTT. Translation: CASSLQGANTEAFF.

The chain uses TRBV7-9 and TRBJ1-4, with TRBD1 as a possible D gene (6 bases). V gave up 3 bases and J gave up 3 bases, with 17 bases separating them. The CDR3 is 17 amino acids. Germline CDR1 is SEHNR and CDR2 is FQNEAQ (reference sequence). CDR3 amino acids: CASSFRGGSTANEKLFF. The CDR3 nucleotides read TGTGCCAGCAGCTTCAGAGGGGGTTCTACAGCTAATGAAAAACTGTTTTTT.